This T cell receptor beta chain derives from a study of Graves' ophthalmopathy and Graves' hyperthyroidism. TCR beta CDR3 regions were amplified from RNA transcripts. An opening RT-PCR round employed HTBI primers and preceded a second-round multiplex PCR. From the multiplex PCR reads, TCRdb called clonotypes with MiXCR, one entry per CDR3 protein. The sample contains about 390,000 distinct CDR3 sequences, less than 20% of which appear only once. This clonotype was detected ten times or more. Input material: peripheral blood. The receptor was isolated from a young woman with stable Graves' hyperthyroidism.

CDR3 protein: CASSMDRLSGYTF. The CDR3 nucleotides read TGTGCCAGCAGCATGGACAGGCTGTCTGGCTACACCTTC. The chain carries TRBV7-2 and TRBJ1-2, with TRBD1 matching over 7 bases. The CDR3 length is 13 residues. Trimming cost V 5 bases and J 7 bases; bases outside gene matches: 7. CDR1 is SGHTA, CDR2 FQGNSA, per germline.